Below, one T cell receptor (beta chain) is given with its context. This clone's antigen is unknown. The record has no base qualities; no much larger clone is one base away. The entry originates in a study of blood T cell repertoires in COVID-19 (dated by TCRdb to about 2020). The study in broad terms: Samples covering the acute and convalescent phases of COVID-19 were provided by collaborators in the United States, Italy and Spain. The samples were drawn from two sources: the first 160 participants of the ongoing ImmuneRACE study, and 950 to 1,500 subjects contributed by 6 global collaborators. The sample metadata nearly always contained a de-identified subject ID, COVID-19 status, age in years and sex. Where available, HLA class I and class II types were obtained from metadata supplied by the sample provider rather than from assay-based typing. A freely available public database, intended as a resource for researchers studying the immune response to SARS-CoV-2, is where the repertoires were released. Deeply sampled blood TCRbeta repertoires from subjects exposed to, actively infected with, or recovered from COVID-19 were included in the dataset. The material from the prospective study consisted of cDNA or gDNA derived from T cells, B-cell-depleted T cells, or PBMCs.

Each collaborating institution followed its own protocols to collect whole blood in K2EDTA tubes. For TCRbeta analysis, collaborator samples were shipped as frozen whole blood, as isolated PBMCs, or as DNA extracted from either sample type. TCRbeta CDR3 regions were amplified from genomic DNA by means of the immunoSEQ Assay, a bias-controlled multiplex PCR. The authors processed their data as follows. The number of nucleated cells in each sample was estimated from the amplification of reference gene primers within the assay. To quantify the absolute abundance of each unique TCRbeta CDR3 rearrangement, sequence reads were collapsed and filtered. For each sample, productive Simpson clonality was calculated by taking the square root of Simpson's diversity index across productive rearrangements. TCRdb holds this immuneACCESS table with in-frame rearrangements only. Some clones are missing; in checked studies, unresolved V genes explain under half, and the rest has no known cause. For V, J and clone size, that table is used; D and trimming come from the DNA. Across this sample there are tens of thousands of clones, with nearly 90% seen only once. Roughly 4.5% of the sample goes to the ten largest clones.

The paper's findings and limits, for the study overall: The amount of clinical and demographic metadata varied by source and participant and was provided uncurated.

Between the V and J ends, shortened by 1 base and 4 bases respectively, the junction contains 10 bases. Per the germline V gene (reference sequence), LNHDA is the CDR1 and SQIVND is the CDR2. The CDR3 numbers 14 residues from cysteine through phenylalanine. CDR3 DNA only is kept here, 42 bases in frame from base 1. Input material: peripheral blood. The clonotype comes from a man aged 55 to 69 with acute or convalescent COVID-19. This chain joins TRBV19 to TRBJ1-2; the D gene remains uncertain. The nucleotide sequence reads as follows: TGTGCCAGTAGTATAGTACCGCCAGTCTATGGCTACACCTTC. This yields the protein CASSIVPPVYGYTF. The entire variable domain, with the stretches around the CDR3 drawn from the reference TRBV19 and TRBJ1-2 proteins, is DGGITQSPKYLFRKEGQNVTLSCEQNLNHDAMYWYRQDPGQGLRLIYYSQIVNDFQKGDIAEGYSVSREKKESFPLTVTSAQKNPTAFYLCASSIVPPVYGYTFGSGTRLTVV.